A single sample gave rise to the 18 T cell receptor beta chains below, sequenced in a study of vaccination and CD4 T cells after COVID-19. Described treatment: roughly ten-day PBMC culture with coronavirus spike peptide pools or control peptides (ViraFEST assay). Sequencing of cultured CD4+ T cell DNA used the Oncomine TCR Beta short-read assay. TCRdb re-analysed the PCR reads in MiXCR, keeping a single row per CDR3 protein. The sample lists about 19,000 distinct CDR3 sequences; approximately 48% were seen once. No antigen is known for these receptors. This sample comprised CD4+ T cells from blood, cultured in vitro, obtained after SARS-CoV-2 vaccination. Receptors were obtained from a human donor who had recovered from COVID-19.

The rearrangement links TRBV6-1 to TRBJ1-1; D remains ambiguous. Trimming left V 6 bases short and J 10 bases short, with 18 bases between. CDR1 is MNHNS and CDR2 is SASEGT in the germline V gene. The CDR3 spans 13 residues. The CDR3 DNA reads TGTGCCAGCAGCCCCAGGTTGTCGGGAGGAGCTTTCTTT. This translates into CASSPRLSGGAFF.

The CDR3 spells CSAGGPPTDTQYF. In DNA, the CDR3 is TGCAGCGCCGGCGGACCCCCCACAGATACGCAGTATTTT. This rearrangement joins TRBV29-1 to TRBJ2-3; the D is unclear. CDR3 size: 13 residues. CDR1 is SQVTM and CDR2 is ANQGSEA in the germline V gene. V was trimmed by 7 bases and J by 2 bases, leaving 13 bases between them.

In nucleotides, the CDR3 is TGTGCCAGCAGTGATTCGGGTGGAGGGAGAACCTACGAGCAGTACTTC. This codes for CASSDSGGGRTYEQYF. V usage is TRBV6-1 and J usage is TRBJ2-7, with D tentatively TRBD2 (6 bases). Germline V gives CDR1 MNHNS, CDR2 SASEGT. CDR3 length equals 16 residues. Trimming took off 3 bases at V and 2 bases at J, with 17 bases between the two ends.

This clonotype was seen a single time. The chain links TRBV6-2 or TRBV6-3 to TRBJ1-1, with D maybe TRBD1 (5 bases). Germline loops: CDR1 MNHEY, CDR2 SVGEGT. The CDR3 has 13 amino acids. Trimming took 1 base from V and 5 from J, leaving 8 bases between them. CDR3 DNA sequence: TGTGCCAGCAGTTACTTTGAGGGGACTGAAGCTTTCTTT. Translation gives CASSYFEGTEAFF.

The chain recombines TRBV11-2 with TRBJ2-6; D not resolved. This CDR3 contains 13 residues. V was shortened by 5 bases and J by 2 bases, with 4 bases between the two germline ends. The germline V gene has CDR1 SGHAT and CDR2 FQNNGV. CDR3 DNA sequence: TGTGCCAGCAGCCCCCCTGGGGCCAACGTCCTGACTTTC. Translating gives CASSPPGANVLTF.

This clonotype was recorded a few times. This rearrangement joins TRBV20-1 to TRBJ1-1; weak D call: TRBD1 (6 bases). This CDR3 has 15 amino acids. Germline CDR1 reads DFQATT; CDR2 reads SNEGSKA (reference sequence). With 0 bases removed from V and 0 bases from J, the gap between germline ends came to 11 bases. The CDR3 is CSARDPDRMNTEAFF. For the CDR3, the DNA is TGCAGTGCTAGAGACCCGGACAGAATGAACACTGAAGCTTTCTTT.

This clonotype was seen only a few times. The chain joins TRBV27 to TRBJ2-2; 10 positions agree with TRBD1. Germline loops: CDR1 MNHEY, CDR2 SMNVEV (reference sequence). The J segment lost 4 bases and the V segment lost 6 bases, leaving 8 bases of the junction unmatched. The CDR3 loop spans 16 amino acids. The CDR3 DNA sequence: TGTGCCAGCAGCCCCGCGGGGACAGGGGCCACCGGGGAGCTGTTTTTT. Its translation is CASSPAGTGATGELFF.

A single count supports this clonotype. V and J are TRBV5-6 and TRBJ2-5; 9 bases are a match to TRBD1. The CDR3 spans 16 residues. J gave up 5 bases and V 5 bases, and 13 bases lay outside the gene matches. From germline, CDR1 is SGHDT and CDR2 YYEEEE. As DNA, the CDR3 is TGTGCCAGCAGTCCAGGGCCGGGACAGGGATTGGAGACCCAGTACTTC. Protein product: CASSPGPGQGLETQYF.

This chain uses TRBV27 with TRBJ2-7; 8 bases fit TRBD1. The CDR3 is 15 residues long. The ends lost 4 bases at V and 2 bases at J; junction bases unmatched: 7. CDR1 and CDR2 from the germline V gene are MNHEY and SMNVEV (reference sequence). CDR3 region: CASSYMDRAPYEQYF. Written as DNA, the CDR3 is TGTGCCAGCAGTTACATGGACAGGGCTCCCTACGAGCAGTACTTC.

There are a few counts of this clonotype. This rearrangement joins TRBV19 to TRBJ2-5; the match to TRBD1 covers 9 bases. The CDR3 sequence is 15 residues long. CDR1 LNHDA and CDR2 SQIVND come from the germline V gene (reference sequence). Unmatched junction bases numbered 8, after V lost 7 bases and J lost 2 bases. The CDR3 coding sequence is TGTGCCAGTATGGGGACAGGGCGAGGGCAAGAGACCCAGTACTTC. Its protein is CASMGTGRGQETQYF.

This clonotype came up a few times. This chain uses TRBV6-1 with TRBJ2-5; D may correspond to TRBD1 or TRBD2 (5 bases each). CDR1 is MNHNS, CDR2 SASEGT, per germline. The CDR3 has 14 amino acids. V was trimmed by 2 bases and J by 5 bases, leaving 12 bases between them. Written as DNA, the CDR3 is TGTGCCAGCAGTGAATATGGAGAGGGGGAGACCCAGTACTTC. This sequence encodes CASSEYGEGETQYF.

This clonotype was seen a few times. The chain couples TRBV7-2 to TRBJ1-6; D is ambiguous. V lost 2 bases to trimming and J lost 9 bases, with 17 bases between them. Germline V gene sequence: CDR1 SGHTA, CDR2 FQGNSA. This CDR3 is built from 16 residues. The CDR3 coding sequence is TGTGCCAGCAGCTTAATCCTTGGACGCCTCGGTTCACCCCTCCACTTT. Its protein is CASSLILGRLGSPLHF.

This rearrangement joins TRBV25-1 to TRBJ2-7; maybe TRBD1 (7 bases). The V end lost 5 bases, the J end lost 2 bases, and 10 bases lay between the germline ends. The germline gives CDR1 MGHDK, CDR2 SYGVNS. This CDR3 contains 13 residues. The CDR3 here is CASSPRGAYEQYF. CDR3 nucleotide sequence: TGTGCCAGCAGTCCCAGGGGGGCCTACGAGCAGTACTTC.

This clonotype was picked up a small number of times. The V and J genes are TRBV15 and TRBJ2-5; a weak D match, TRBD1 (5 bases). The germline V gene has CDR1 LNHNV and CDR2 YYDKDF (reference sequence). Trimming removed 3 bases at V and 2 bases at J, with 13 bases between. CDR3 size: 15 residues. The CDR3 here is CATSRETVNQETQYF. The CDR3 bases are TGTGCCACCAGCAGGGAGACAGTAAATCAAGAGACCCAGTACTTC.

This clonotype came up a few times. The chain uses TRBV6-1 and TRBJ2-7, with D possibly TRBD1 on 6 matching bases. This CDR3 has 13 amino acids. V was trimmed by 6 bases and J by 2 bases, leaving 11 bases between them. The germline V gene encodes CDR1 MNHNS and CDR2 SASEGT. CDR3 in DNA: TGTGCCAGCAGCCAAACAGGGACCTACGAGCAGTACTTC. Its protein is CASSQTGTYEQYF.

V is TRBV6-1 and J is TRBJ2-3; tentatively, D is TRBD2 (6 bases). In germline, CDR1 is MNHNS, CDR2 SASEGT. V was clipped by 6 bases and J by 4 bases, with 14 bases between them. The CDR3 has 14 residues. CDR3 in amino acids: CASRSGSAADTQYF. For the CDR3, the DNA is TGTGCCAGCAGATCCGGGAGCGCCGCAGATACGCAGTATTTT.

The V gene is TRBV29-1, the J gene TRBJ2-2; no clear D. The CDR3 is 13 residues long. Per the germline V gene, CDR1 is SQVTM and CDR2 is ANQGSEA. Trimming pared 3 bases from V and 1 base from J, leaving 6 bases between. The CDR3 DNA follows: TGCAGCGTTGACACTCGGAACACCGGGGAGCTGTTTTTT. It is translated as CSVDTRNTGELFF.

This sequence joins TRBV7-2 and TRBJ2-7; 11 bases are a match to TRBD2. CDR3 length equals 16 residues. Trimming cost V 1 base and J 1 base; bases outside gene matches: 3. Germline V lookup: CDR1 SGHTA, CDR2 FQGNSA. CDR3 residues: CASSLDWTSGSYEQYF. The CDR3, as DNA: TGTGCCAGCAGCTTAGATTGGACTAGCGGGTCCTACGAGCAGTACTTC.